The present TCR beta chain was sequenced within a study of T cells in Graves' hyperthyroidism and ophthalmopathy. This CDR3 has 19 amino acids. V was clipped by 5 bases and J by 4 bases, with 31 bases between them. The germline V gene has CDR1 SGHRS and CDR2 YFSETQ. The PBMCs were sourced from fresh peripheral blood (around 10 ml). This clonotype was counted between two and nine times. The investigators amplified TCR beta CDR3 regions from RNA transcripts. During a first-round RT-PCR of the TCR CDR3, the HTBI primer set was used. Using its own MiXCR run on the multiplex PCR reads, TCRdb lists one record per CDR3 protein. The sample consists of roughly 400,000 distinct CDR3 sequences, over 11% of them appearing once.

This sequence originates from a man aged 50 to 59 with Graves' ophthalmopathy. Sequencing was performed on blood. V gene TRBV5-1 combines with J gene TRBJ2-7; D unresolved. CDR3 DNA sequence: TGCGCCAGCAGTAACGCACGACGATCGAGTCTTTATGGGGAATACGAGCAGTACTTC. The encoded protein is CASSNARRSSLYGEYEQYF.